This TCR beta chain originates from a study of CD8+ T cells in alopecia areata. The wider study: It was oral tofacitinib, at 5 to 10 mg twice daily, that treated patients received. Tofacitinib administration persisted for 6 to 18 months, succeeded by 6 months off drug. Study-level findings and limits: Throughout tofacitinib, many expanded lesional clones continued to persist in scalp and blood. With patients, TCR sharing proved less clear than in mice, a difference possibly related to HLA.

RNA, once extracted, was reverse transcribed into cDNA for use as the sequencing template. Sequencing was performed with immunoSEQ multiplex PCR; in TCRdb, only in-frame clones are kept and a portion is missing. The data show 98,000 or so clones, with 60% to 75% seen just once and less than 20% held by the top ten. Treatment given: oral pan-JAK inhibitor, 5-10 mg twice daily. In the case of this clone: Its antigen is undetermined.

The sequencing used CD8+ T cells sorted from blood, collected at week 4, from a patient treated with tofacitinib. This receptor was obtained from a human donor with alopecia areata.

Here the CDR3 reads CASSSPRQATYEQYF. The DNA of the CDR3 is TGTGCCAGCAGTTCTCCTAGACAGGCAACCTACGAGCAGTACTTC. The chain combines TRBV28 with TRBJ2-7; possible D gene TRBD1, 6 bases. V was pared by 4 bases and J by 2 bases, with 15 bases between. Germline-derived CDR1 and CDR2 are MDHEN and SYDVKM. The CDR3 extends over 15 amino acids. Looking up the rest from reference TRBV28 and TRBJ2-7 gives the full variable domain: DVKVTQSSRYLVKRTGEKVFLECVQDMDHENMFWYRQDPGLGLRLIYFSYDVKMKEKGDIPEGYSVSREKKERFSLILESASTNQTSMYLCASSSPRQATYEQYFGPGTRLTVT.